This T cell receptor (beta chain) derives from a study of cytomegalovirus exposure and HLA in healthy donors. As concerns this clone: Its target is unknown.

Study-level findings and limits: Earlier analysis found most TCR beta V segments productive about 90% or about 30% of the time. With DRB1 most and HLA-C fewest, TCR association rates differed between HLA loci in a later analysis. Most of the CMV-associated TCR beta chains (in a later analysis) appeared to be HLA-restricted.

The CDR3 totals 17 residues. The trim removed 4 bases at V and 7 bases at J, leaving 13 bases unmatched. Germline CDR1 is SSHAT and CDR2 is FNYEAQ (reference sequence). Primers for the PCR totalled 60 Vbeta and 13 Jbeta. Original handling: Later work found around 72 million unique TCR beta chains, with 9.5 million to 11 million shared. Only in-frame clones appear in the TCRdb table, and some are missing; sequencing was by immunoSEQ multiplex PCR. Clone size and the V and J calls come from that table; the DNA yielded D and trimming. There are more than 100,000 clones in the sample; roughly 71% occur only once, and roughly 6% lies in the top ten.

The sequenced material came from PBMCs. The rearrangement links TRBV7-7 to TRBJ2-1; the match to TRBD2 covers 10 bases. This clonotype was sampled from a woman aged 50 to 60 in good health and CMV-seropositive. The CDR3: CASSSSPSAGGLNEQFF. The CDR3, as DNA: TGTGCCAGCAGCTCCTCGCCCTCAGCGGGGGGGCTGAATGAGCAGTTCTTC.